A single sample gave rise to the 25 T cell receptor beta chains below, sequenced in a study of blood T cell repertoires in COVID-19. Sequenced by immunoSEQ multiplex PCR; TCRdb stores in-frame clones only, minus some. The sample has around 140,000 clones, around 86% seen once. The sample was peripheral blood. The receptors originated from a man aged 50 to 59 with active COVID-19.

This chain connects TRBV1 to TRBJ2-5; whether TRBD1, the table's D call, matches the DNA was not checked. TRBV1 is termed a pseudogene. The CDR3 runs 14 residues. The CDR3 sequence is CTSSPRDSPETQYF. As DNA, the CDR3 is TGCACCAGCAGCCCACGGGACAGCCCAGAGACCCAGTACTTC.

J is TRBJ1-2 and V is TRBV7-9; D is unresolved. V lost 0 bases and J lost 0, with 8 bases in between. The CDR3 is 15 residues long. The germline gives CDR1 SEHNR, CDR2 FQNEAQ (reference sequence). CDR3 region: CASSLAVSANYGYTF. The CDR3 DNA reads TGTGCCAGCAGCTTAGCGGTATCGGCTAACTATGGCTACACCTTC.

The V gene is TRBV6-5, the J gene TRBJ1-1; 8 bases line up with TRBD1. V dropped 6 bases and J dropped 1; count of bases not matched to a gene: 4. The CDR3 is made up of 14 amino acids. CDR1 is MNHEY, CDR2 SVGAGI, per germline. This CDR3 is CASRLQGGNTEAFF. In nucleotides, the CDR3 is TGTGCCAGCAGACTACAGGGGGGGAACACTGAAGCTTTCTTT.

V gene TRBV18 combines with J gene TRBJ1-5; possible D gene TRBD1, 5 bases. The length of the CDR3 is 13 residues. V shed 6 bases and J shed 3 bases, with 9 bases lying between them. From germline, CDR1 is KGHSH and CDR2 LQKENI. CDR3 sequence: CASSGAHNQPQHF. The CDR3 nucleotides are TGTGCCAGCTCTGGGGCCCACAATCAGCCCCAGCATTTT.

This rearrangement joins TRBV7-8 to TRBJ2-7, with D perhaps matching TRBD2 (6 bases). The germline gives CDR1 SGHVS, CDR2 FQNEAQ. V was cut by 8 bases and J by 7 bases, with 21 bases left in between. The CDR3 is 14 amino acids. The CDR3 here is CASSPGGIRGEQYF. CDR3 DNA: TGTGCCAGCTCCCCAGGAGGGATCCGCGGGGAGCAGTACTTC.

The V and J genes are TRBV5-1 and TRBJ2-6, with a possible D match to TRBD2 (6 bases). Germline V gene sequence: CDR1 SGHRS, CDR2 YFSETQ. The CDR3 consists of 15 residues. V dropped 1 base and J dropped 7 bases, with 12 bases sitting between them. CDR3 region: CASSLPLTSANVLTF. The CDR3 coding sequence is TGCGCCAGCAGCTTGCCTCTCACTAGCGCCAACGTCCTGACTTTC.

The chain couples TRBV4-1 to TRBJ2-4, with 8 nucleotides matching TRBD2. V lost 1 base, J lost 2 bases, and 1 base stayed unmatched. Germline-derived CDR1 and CDR2 are MGHRA and YSYEKL. The CDR3 runs 15 residues. CDR3 residues: CASSQGGGSKNIQYF. The CDR3 coding sequence is TGCGCCAGCAGCCAAGGCGGGGGGTCCAAAAACATTCAGTACTTC.

The J gene is TRBJ1-2, the V gene TRBV7-2; no firm D call. Germline CDR1 reads SGHTA; CDR2 reads FQGNSA. V lost 2 bases and J 8 bases, leaving 15 bases between the germline ends. The CDR3 has 14 residues. In nucleotides, the CDR3 is TGTGCCAGCAGCTTAAGAGCACTTGGCGGAGGCTACACCTTC. Its translation: CASSLRALGGGYTF.

J is TRBJ2-3 and V is TRBV9; 7 bases agree with TRBD2. The CDR3 runs 16 residues. V shed 3 bases, J shed 1 base, and the junction held 8 bases outside the gene matches. The germline V gene has CDR1 SGDLS and CDR2 YYNGEE. The CDR3 is CASSGGSSGGTDTQYF. The CDR3 bases are TGTGCCAGCAGCGGGGGGTCCAGCGGGGGCACAGATACGCAGTATTTT.

V and J are TRBV15 and TRBJ1-5; D unclear. The CDR3 is made up of 15 amino acids. The V end was cut by 0 bases, the J end by 7 bases, with 13 bases between. CDR1 and CDR2 from the germline V gene are LNHNV and YYDKDF (reference sequence). The CDR3 nucleotides read TGTGCCACCAGCAGAGACAGGTCTGGAGGCCAGCCCCAGCATTTT. Translating gives CATSRDRSGGQPQHF. The whole variable domain, remainder taken from reference TRBV15 and TRBJ1-5, is DAMVIQNPRYQVTQFGKPVTLSCSQTLNHNVMYWYQQKSSQAPKLLFHYYDKDFNNEADTPDNFQSRRPNTSFCFLDIRSPGLGDTAMYLCATSRDRSGGQPQHFGDGTRLSIL.

The rearrangement joins TRBV19 to TRBJ2-1; 8 bases map to TRBD1. The CDR3 runs 16 residues. Trimming at V came to 3 bases and at J to 5 bases, leaving 9 bases not matched to a gene. Germline CDR1 LNHDA, CDR2 SQIVND (reference sequence). In DNA, the CDR3 is TGTGCCAGTAGTATCAGATCGGGACAGGCGAACAATGAGCAGTTCTTC. Residues: CASSIRSGQANNEQFF.

V is TRBV20-1 and J is TRBJ2-3; a possible D gene is TRBD2 (6 bases). With 5 bases removed from V and 5 bases from J, the gap between germline ends came to 8 bases. This CDR3 has 11 residues. The germline V gene encodes CDR1 DFQATT and CDR2 SNEGSKA (reference sequence). The CDR3 spells CSAGRKDTQYF. Written as DNA, the CDR3 is TGCAGTGCTGGGAGGAAAGATACGCAGTATTTT.

This chain links TRBV5-4 with TRBJ1-1; D is perhaps TRBD1 (6 bases). Trimming took off 3 bases at V and 4 bases at J, with 16 bases between the two ends. The CDR3 loop spans 15 amino acids. Germline values: CDR1 SGHNT, CDR2 YYREEE (reference sequence). CDR3 bases: TGTGCCAGCAGCTCGGGGTGGGAGGGGGGCACTGAAGCTTTCTTT. This encodes CASSSGWEGGTEAFF.

This chain connects TRBV9 to TRBJ2-1; 7 nucleotides align to TRBD1. Germline CDR1 is SGDLS and CDR2 is YYNGEE. V lost 0 bases and J lost 2; bases outside the gene matches: 8. The CDR3 is 17 amino acids. This CDR3 reads CASSVGQGGGTYNEQFF. In DNA, the CDR3 is TGTGCCAGCAGCGTAGGACAGGGTGGTGGCACCTACAATGAGCAGTTCTTC.

The chain links TRBV4-2 to TRBJ2-2; D is uncertain. Looked up from germline, CDR1 is LGHNA and CDR2 is YNFKEQ. The CDR3 has 16 amino acids. V lost 4 bases and J 7 bases, leaving 19 bases between the germline ends. CDR3 in DNA: TGTGCCAGCAGCCCCTCAGAGGCTACCCTCGTCGGGGAGCTGTTTTTT. It encodes CASSPSEATLVGELFF.

The chain is built from TRBV6-2 or TRBV6-3 and TRBJ1-6; weak D call: TRBD1 (5 bases). The CDR3 covers 14 residues. Germline-derived CDR1 and CDR2 are MNHEY and SVGEGT. V was shortened by 4 bases and J by 8 bases, with 12 bases between the two germline ends. As DNA, the CDR3 is TGTGCCAGCAGTTGGGAGTCGGGGGATTCACCCCTCCACTTT. This sequence encodes CASSWESGDSPLHF.

The chain combines TRBV5-6 with TRBJ1-2; no definite D call. The germline CDR1 and CDR2 sequences are SGHDT and YYEEEE. This CDR3 is built from 14 residues. Between the trimmed V and J ends, which lost 2 bases and 7 bases, there was a span of 15 bases. CDR3 sequence reads: CASSLRGGAGGYTF. The CDR3 DNA follows: TGTGCCAGCAGCTTACGAGGAGGAGCGGGTGGCTACACCTTC.

The J gene is TRBJ2-3, the V gene TRBV10-3; D perhaps matches TRBD2 (5 bases). CDR3 length equals 12 residues. Looked up from germline, CDR1 is ENHRY and CDR2 is SYGVKD. With 6 bases removed from V and 8 bases from J, the gap between germline ends came to 12 bases. CDR3 nucleotide sequence: TGTGCCATCAGCGGGGTGGGAGTTACGCAGTATTTT. Translated: CAISGVGVTQYF.

J is TRBJ2-3 and V is TRBV19; no clear D gene. The CDR3 covers 13 residues. V was clipped by 1 base and J by 7 bases, with 9 bases between them. CDR1 is LNHDA, CDR2 SQIVND, per germline (reference sequence). In DNA form, the CDR3 reads TGTGCCAGTAGTATAGTGGCAGATAATACGCAGTATTTT. The encoded protein is CASSIVADNTQYF.

The V call is TRBV6-2 or TRBV6-3, the J call TRBJ2-3; weak D call: TRBD2 (5 bases). Trimming cost V 2 bases and J 6 bases, with 21 bases left between them. The CDR3 extends over 17 amino acids. Germline CDR1 is MNHEY and CDR2 is SVGEGT. The CDR3 region is CASSYALAGSRRDTQYF. CDR3 sequence (DNA): TGTGCCAGCAGTTACGCTCTAGCAGGTAGTAGAAGGGATACGCAGTATTTT.

The rearrangement links TRBV24-1 to TRBJ1-1; no clear D. The CDR3 sequence is 16 residues long. CDR1 is KGHDR, CDR2 SFDVKD, per germline. Deletions cut 0 bases from V and 10 bases from J, with 20 bases between. The CDR3 DNA reads TGTGCCACCAGTGATTTGCCCCCCATACAGTACCGCCGAGCTTTCTTT. Its protein product is CATSDLPPIQYRRAFF.

In regard to this clone: A junction end diverges from the germline sequence, so it may reflect a read error. The chain couples TRBV3-1 (or the pseudogene TRBV3-2) to TRBJ1-6; D is undetermined. The CDR3 extends over 14 amino acids. The V gene's germline CDR1 is LGHDT and CDR2 YNNKEL (reference sequence). The CDR3 coding sequence is TGTGCCAGCAGCCATACGAACGGTGCCGAGTATCTAAACTTT. It translates to CASSHTNGAEYLNF.

The J gene is TRBJ1-1, the V gene TRBV12-3 or TRBV12-4, with D perhaps TRBD1 (6 bases). Trimming stripped 8 bases from V and 10 bases from J, with 14 bases between. This CDR3 has 11 amino acids. Here the CDR3 DNA reads TGTGCCAGCGGACTAGGCAGGGGAGCTTTCTTT. Translating gives CASGLGRGAFF.

The CDR3 bases are TGTGCCAGCAGCCCGGGACATCAGTCCACAGATACGCAGTATTTT. Encoded protein: CASSPGHQSTDTQYF. The genes are TRBV7-9 and TRBJ2-3, with D possibly being TRBD1 (6 bases). The CDR3 is 15 residues long. The V end was cut by 5 bases, the J end by 2 bases, with 14 bases between. Germline CDR1 SEHNR, CDR2 FQNEAQ (reference sequence).

The CDR3 DNA is TGCGCCAGCAGCGTGTTGGGGGCAGGGCAGCCCCAGCATTTT. Its translation: CASSVLGAGQPQHF. The rearrangement links TRBV5-1 to TRBJ1-5, with TRBD1 as a possible D gene (6 bases). Trimming took 4 bases from V and 7 from J, leaving 15 bases between them. This CDR3 region has 14 residues. Germline V gene data show CDR1 as SGHRS and CDR2 as YFSETQ.